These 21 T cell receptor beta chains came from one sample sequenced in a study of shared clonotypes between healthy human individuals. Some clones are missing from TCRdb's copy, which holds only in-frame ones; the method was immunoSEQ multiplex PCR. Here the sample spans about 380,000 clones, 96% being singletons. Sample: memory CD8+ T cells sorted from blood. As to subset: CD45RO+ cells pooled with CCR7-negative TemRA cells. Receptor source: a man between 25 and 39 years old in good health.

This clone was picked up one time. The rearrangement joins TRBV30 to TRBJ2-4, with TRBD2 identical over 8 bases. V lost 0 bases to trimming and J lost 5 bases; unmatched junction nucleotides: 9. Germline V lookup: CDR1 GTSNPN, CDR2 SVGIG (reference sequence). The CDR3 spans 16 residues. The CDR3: CAWSVHDSGVQNIQYF. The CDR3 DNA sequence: TGTGCCTGGAGTGTACATGATAGCGGGGTCCAAAACATTCAGTACTTC.

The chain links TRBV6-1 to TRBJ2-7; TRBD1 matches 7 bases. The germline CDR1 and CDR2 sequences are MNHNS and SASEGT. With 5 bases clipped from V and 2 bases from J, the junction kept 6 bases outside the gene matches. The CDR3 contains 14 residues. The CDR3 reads CASSKTGLTYEQYF. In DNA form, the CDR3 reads TGTGCCAGCAGTAAGACAGGGCTTACCTACGAGCAGTACTTC.

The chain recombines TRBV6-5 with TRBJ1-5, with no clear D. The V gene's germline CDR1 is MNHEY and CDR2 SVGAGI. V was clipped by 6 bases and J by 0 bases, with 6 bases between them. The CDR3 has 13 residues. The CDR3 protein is CASSLNSNQPQHF. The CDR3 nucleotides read TGTGCCAGCAGCTTGAATAGCAATCAGCCCCAGCATTTT.

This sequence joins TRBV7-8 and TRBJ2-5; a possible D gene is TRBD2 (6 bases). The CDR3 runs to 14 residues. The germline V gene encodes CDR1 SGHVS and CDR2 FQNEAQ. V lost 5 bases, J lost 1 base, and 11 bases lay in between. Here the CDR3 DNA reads TGTGCCAGCAGCCGGGGACTTCTCCAAGAGACCCAGTACTTC. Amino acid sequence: CASSRGLLQETQYF.

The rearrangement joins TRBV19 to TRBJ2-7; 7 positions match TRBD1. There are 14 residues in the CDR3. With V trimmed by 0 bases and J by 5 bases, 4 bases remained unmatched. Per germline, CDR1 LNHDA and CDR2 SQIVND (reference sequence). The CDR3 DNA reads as TGTGCCAGTAGTATAGAGACAGGGCCACACGAGCAGTACTTC. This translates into CASSIETGPHEQYF.

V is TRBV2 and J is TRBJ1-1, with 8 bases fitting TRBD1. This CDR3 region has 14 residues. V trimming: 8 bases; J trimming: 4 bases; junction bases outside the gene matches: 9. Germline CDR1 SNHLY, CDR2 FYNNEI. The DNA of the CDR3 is TGTGCCAGCGATTCGGACAGGGCGGGCACTGAAGCTTTCTTT. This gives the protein CASDSDRAGTEAFF.

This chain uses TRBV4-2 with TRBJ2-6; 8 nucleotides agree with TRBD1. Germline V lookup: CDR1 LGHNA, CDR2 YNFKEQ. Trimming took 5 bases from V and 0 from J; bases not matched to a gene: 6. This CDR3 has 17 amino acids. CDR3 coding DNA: TGTGCCAGCAGCGGACAGGGCTCCGGCTCTGGGGCCAACGTCCTGACTTTC. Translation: CASSGQGSGSGANVLTF.

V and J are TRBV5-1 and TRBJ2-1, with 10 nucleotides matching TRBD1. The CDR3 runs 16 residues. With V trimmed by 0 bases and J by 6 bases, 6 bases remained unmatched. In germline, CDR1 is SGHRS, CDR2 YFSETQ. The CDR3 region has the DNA TGCGCCAGCAGCTTGGCCCTCCGGGACAGGGGCAATGAGCAGTTCTTC. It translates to CASSLALRDRGNEQFF.

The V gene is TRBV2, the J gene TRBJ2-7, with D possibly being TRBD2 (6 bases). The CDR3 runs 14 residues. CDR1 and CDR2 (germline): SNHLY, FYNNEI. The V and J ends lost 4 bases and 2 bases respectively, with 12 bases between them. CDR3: CASSVGSMTYEQYF. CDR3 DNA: TGTGCCAGCAGTGTCGGGAGTATGACCTACGAGCAGTACTTC. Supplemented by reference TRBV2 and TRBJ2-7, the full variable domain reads EPEVTQTPSHQVTQMGQEVILRCVPISNHLYFYWYRQILGQKVEFLVSFYNNEISEKSEIFDDQFSVERPDGSNFTLKIRSTKLEDSAMYFCASSVGSMTYEQYFGPGTRLTVT.

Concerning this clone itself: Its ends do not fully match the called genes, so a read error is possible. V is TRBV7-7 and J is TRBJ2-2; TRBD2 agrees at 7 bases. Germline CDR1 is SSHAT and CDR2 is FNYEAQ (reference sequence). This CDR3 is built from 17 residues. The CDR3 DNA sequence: TGTGCTAGCAGCCCAAAAGCGCTAGCGGTTCACACCGGGGAGCTGTTTTTT. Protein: CASSPKALAVHTGELFF.

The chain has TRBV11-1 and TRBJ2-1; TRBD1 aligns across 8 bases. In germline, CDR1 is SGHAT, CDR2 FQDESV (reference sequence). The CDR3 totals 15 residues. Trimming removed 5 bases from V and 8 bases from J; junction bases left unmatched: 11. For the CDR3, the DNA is TGTGCCAGCAGCCTAGGAGACAGGGGAAACGATGAGCAGTTCTTC. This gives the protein CASSLGDRGNDEQFF.

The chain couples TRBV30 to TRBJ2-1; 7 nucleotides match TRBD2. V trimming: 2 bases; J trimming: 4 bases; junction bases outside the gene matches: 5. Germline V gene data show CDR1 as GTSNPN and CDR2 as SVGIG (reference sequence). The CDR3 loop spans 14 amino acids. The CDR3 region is CAWSLGTMYNEQFF. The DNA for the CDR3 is TGTGCCTGGAGTCTGGGGACTATGTACAATGAGCAGTTCTTC. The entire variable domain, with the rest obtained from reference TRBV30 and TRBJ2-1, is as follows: SQTIHQWPATLVQPVGSPLSLECTVEGTSNPNLYWYRQAAGRGLQLLFYSVGIGQISSEVPQNLSASRPQDRQFILSSKKLLLSDSGFYLCAWSLGTMYNEQFFGPGTRLTVL.

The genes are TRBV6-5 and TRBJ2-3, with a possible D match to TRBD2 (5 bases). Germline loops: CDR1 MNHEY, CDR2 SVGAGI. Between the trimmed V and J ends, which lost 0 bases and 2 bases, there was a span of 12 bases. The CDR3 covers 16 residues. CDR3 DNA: TGTGCCAGCAGTTACTCGGTATCCGGGGACACAGATACGCAGTATTTT. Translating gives CASSYSVSGDTDTQYF.

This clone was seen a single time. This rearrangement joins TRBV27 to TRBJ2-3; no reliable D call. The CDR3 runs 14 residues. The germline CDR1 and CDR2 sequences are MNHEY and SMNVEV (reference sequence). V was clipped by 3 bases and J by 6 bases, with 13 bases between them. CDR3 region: CASSLAGRKDTQYF. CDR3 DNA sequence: TGTGCCAGCAGTTTGGCTGGGCGAAAGGATACGCAGTATTTT.

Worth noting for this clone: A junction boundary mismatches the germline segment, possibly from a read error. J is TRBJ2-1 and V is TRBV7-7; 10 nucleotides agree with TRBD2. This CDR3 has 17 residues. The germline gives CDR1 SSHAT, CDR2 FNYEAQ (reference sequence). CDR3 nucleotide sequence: TGTGCTAGCAGCCAGACCCGGGGACTAGCGCCTTACAATGAGCAGTTCTTC. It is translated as CASSQTRGLAPYNEQFF.

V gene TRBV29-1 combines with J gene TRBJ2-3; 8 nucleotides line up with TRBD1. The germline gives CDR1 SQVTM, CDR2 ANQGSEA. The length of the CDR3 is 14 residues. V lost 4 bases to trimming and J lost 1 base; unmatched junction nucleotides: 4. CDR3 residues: CSVAAQGGTDTQYF. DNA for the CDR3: TGCAGCGTTGCAGCACAGGGGGGCACAGATACGCAGTATTTT.

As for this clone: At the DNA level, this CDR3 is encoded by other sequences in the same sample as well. CDR3 bases: TGTGCCTGGAGTGTGACCTATGGCTACACCTTC. Its protein is CAWSVTYGYTF. The chain has TRBV30 and TRBJ1-2, with unresolved D. CDR3 length: 11 residues. CDR1 and CDR2 from the germline V gene are GTSNPN and SVGIG (reference sequence). Between the trimmed V and J ends, which lost 0 bases and 4 bases, there was a span of 3 bases.

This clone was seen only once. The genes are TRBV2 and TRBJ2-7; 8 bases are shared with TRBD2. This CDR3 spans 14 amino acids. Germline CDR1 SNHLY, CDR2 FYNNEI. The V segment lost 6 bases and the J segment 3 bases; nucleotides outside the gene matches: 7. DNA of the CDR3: TGTGCCAGCAGGCCGGGACTAGTACGCTACGAGCAGTACTTC. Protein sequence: CASRPGLVRYEQYF.

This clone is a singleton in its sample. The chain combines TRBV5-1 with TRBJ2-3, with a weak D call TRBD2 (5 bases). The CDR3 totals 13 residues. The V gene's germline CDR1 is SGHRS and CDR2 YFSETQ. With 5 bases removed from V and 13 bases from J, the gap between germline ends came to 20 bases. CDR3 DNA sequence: TGCGCCAGCAGTCCCCGGGATCGTTTATGGGAGTATTTT. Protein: CASSPRDRLWEYF.

This chain's CDR3 is CASSRQGYNEQFF. CDR3 DNA: TGTGCCAGCAGCCGACAGGGTTACAATGAGCAGTTCTTC. The V call is TRBV5-4, the J call TRBJ2-1; 7 bases fit TRBD1. Germline loops: CDR1 SGHNT, CDR2 YYREEE (reference sequence). The junction had 2 bases not matched to a gene; V was cut back by 4 bases and J by 4 bases. This CDR3 comprises 13 residues.

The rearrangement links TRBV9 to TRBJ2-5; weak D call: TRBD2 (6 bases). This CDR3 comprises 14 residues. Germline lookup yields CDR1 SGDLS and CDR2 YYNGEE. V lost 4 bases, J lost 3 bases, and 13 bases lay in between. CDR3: CASSRNSGKETQYF. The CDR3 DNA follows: TGTGCCAGCAGCCGTAATAGCGGTAAAGAGACCCAGTACTTC.